Sequencing of this T cell receptor beta chain was carried out in a study of beta chain features in type 1 diabetes. What was sequenced were expressed TCRB transcripts, since all of the isolated RNA had been reverse transcribed. Data came from immunoSEQ multiplex PCR; TCRdb stores just in-frame clones and leaves some out. The sample has 200,000 to 300,000 clones, about 70% seen once. The CDR3 is 13 residues long. V was pared by 2 bases and J by 0 bases, with 7 bases between. Looked up from germline, CDR1 is SQVTM and CDR2 is ANQGSEA. Only a few counts were recorded for this clone. At the DNA level, this CDR3 is encoded by other sequences in the same sample as well.

The chain employs TRBV29-1 and TRBJ1-1, with D hard to call. Sequenced: naive CD4+ T cells from blood. This TCR was recovered from a man aged 25 to 45 in good health. CDR3 amino acids: CSVERALNTEAFF. The CDR3 nucleotides read TGCAGCGTTGAAAGGGCATTGAACACTGAAGCTTTCTTT.